This entry lists 8 T cell receptor beta chains sequenced from one sample in a study of blood T cells in healthy people across ages. For the second PCR, which ran for roughly 7 to 11 cycles, a sample-barcoded 5' primer and a J-beta primer mix were used. Using its own MiXCR run on the 5' RACE reads, TCRdb lists one record per CDR3 protein. The table records about 1.4 million distinct CDR3 sequences, 45% to 70% of them present only once. Input material: blood. These receptors came from a young man in good health.

CDR3 in amino acids: CASSLGDRAGYTF. CDR3 sequence (DNA): TGTGCCAGCAGCTTGGGGGACAGGGCTGGCTACACCTTC. V gene TRBV5-6 combines with J gene TRBJ1-2; TRBD1 matches at 9 bases. CDR3 size: 13 residues. V shed 0 bases and J 7 bases; nucleotides not matched to a gene: 1. Germline CDR1 and CDR2: SGHDT and YYEEEE. Combining the CDR3 with reference TRBV5-6 and TRBJ1-2 gives the whole variable domain DAGVTQSPTHLIKTRGQQVTLRCSPKSGHDTVSWYQQALGQGPQFIFQYYEEEERQRGNFPDRFSGHQFPNYSSELNVNALLLGDSALYLCASSLGDRAGYTFGSGTRLTVV.

This chain links TRBV7-8 with TRBJ2-1, with 7 bases aligning to TRBD2. In germline, CDR1 is SGHVS, CDR2 FQNEAQ. The CDR3 has 17 residues. The J segment lost 5 bases and the V segment lost 0 bases, leaving 10 bases of the junction unmatched. The CDR3 protein is CASSLAPRLAEDNEQFF. The CDR3 region has the DNA TGTGCCAGCAGCTTAGCCCCGAGGCTAGCGGAAGACAATGAGCAGTTCTTC.

The chain is built from TRBV5-1 and TRBJ2-2; the match to TRBD1 covers 10 bases. The CDR3 spans 15 residues. V shed 3 bases and J 4 bases; nucleotides not matched to a gene: 3. CDR1 is SGHRS and CDR2 is YFSETQ in the germline V gene. The CDR3 loop reads CASSSGQGSTGELFF. CDR3 sequence (DNA): TGCGCCAGCAGCTCGGGACAGGGGAGCACCGGGGAGCTGTTTTTT.

The J gene is TRBJ1-1, the V gene TRBV2, with TRBD1 as a possible D gene (6 bases). There are 12 residues in the CDR3. CDR1 is SNHLY, CDR2 FYNNEI, per germline. Trimming removed 11 bases at V and 2 bases at J, with 12 bases between. CDR3 nucleotide sequence: TGTGCCGGAGCACAGGGAAACACTGAAGCTTTCTTT. It specifies CAGAQGNTEAFF.

The chain joins TRBV25-1 to TRBJ2-2, with unresolved D. Germline CDR1 MGHDK, CDR2 SYGVNS. This CDR3 has 18 residues. Trimming removed 3 bases from V and 7 bases from J, with 24 bases in between. DNA for the CDR3: TGTGCCAGCAGTGATTCCCTATACGCGGTCGGCTTCAGCGGGGAGCTGTTTTTT. This sequence encodes CASSDSLYAVGFSGELFF.

The CDR3 region has the DNA TGTGCCAGCAGCCAGGGGGAATCCTACAATGAGCAGTTCTTC. Its protein product is CASSQGESYNEQFF. This chain uses TRBV3-1 with TRBJ2-1, with D perhaps given as TRBD1 or TRBD2 (5 bases each). The CDR3 extends over 14 amino acids. Trimming removed 3 bases from V and 1 base from J, with 7 bases in between. CDR1 and CDR2 from the germline V gene are LGHDT and YNNKEL (reference sequence).

The gene calls are TRBV12-3 or TRBV12-4 and TRBJ2-7, with D perhaps matching TRBD2 (5 bases). V dropped 5 bases and J dropped 5 bases, with 16 bases sitting between them. This CDR3 has 14 amino acids. The CDR3: CASSPGPRGNEQYF. In nucleotides, the CDR3 is TGTGCCAGCAGTCCGGGCCCCAGAGGGAACGAGCAGTACTTC.

This rearrangement joins TRBV27 to TRBJ2-1; 7 bases are a match to TRBD1. This CDR3 comprises 14 residues. Trimming cost V 5 bases and J 9 bases; bases outside gene matches: 10. Germline V lookup: CDR1 MNHEY, CDR2 SMNVEV (reference sequence). The CDR3 loop is CASSDLTGLGEQFF. CDR3 in DNA: TGTGCCAGCAGTGATTTGACAGGGTTGGGTGAGCAGTTCTTC.